The 26 T cell receptor beta chains below all came from one sample that was sequenced in a study of shared clonotypes between healthy human individuals. Clones were read by immunoSEQ multiplex PCR, and TCRdb kept only the in-frame ones, dropping some. The profile shows 2 million to 2.5 million clones, approximately 95% of them singletons. The sample was naive CD4+ T cells sorted from blood. Subset in this sample: CD45RA+ positively selected. The receptors were sampled from a man aged 18 to 29 in good health.

The chain uses TRBV11-2 and TRBJ2-4, with D possibly being TRBD1 (7 bases). V was trimmed by 1 base and J by 8 bases, leaving 12 bases between them. CDR1 SGHAT and CDR2 FQNNGV come from the germline V gene. The length of the CDR3 is 14 residues. The CDR3 nucleotides are TGTGCCAGCAGCTTAGGGACAGGAGGGGACATTCAGTACTTC. Protein sequence: CASSLGTGGDIQYF. The full variable domain, in which reference TRBV11-2 and TRBJ2-4 provide the parts outside the CDR3, is EAGVAQSPRYKIIEKRQSVAFWCNPISGHATLYWYQQILGQGPKLLIQFQNNGVVDDSQLPKDRFSAERLKGVDSTLKIQPAKLEDSAVYLCASSLGTGGDIQYFGAGTRLSVL.

J is TRBJ2-7 and V is TRBV6-1; 8 bases align to TRBD2. Germline V gene lookup returns CDR1 MNHNS and CDR2 SASEGT. With 1 base clipped from V and 3 bases from J, the junction kept 5 bases outside the gene matches. The CDR3 runs to 15 residues. CDR3 protein: CASSEGPGRGYEQYF. CDR3 bases: TGTGCCAGCAGTGAAGGGCCCGGGAGGGGCTACGAGCAGTACTTC.

The chain uses TRBV6-6 and TRBJ2-3, with 7 bases lining up with TRBD2. The trim removed 11 bases at V and 0 bases at J, leaving 5 bases unmatched. Germline loops: CDR1 MNHNY, CDR2 SVGAGI (reference sequence). The CDR3 has 13 residues. The CDR3 nucleotides read TGTGCCTCCGGGGGGACTAGCACAGATACGCAGTATTTT. Amino acid sequence: CASGGTSTDTQYF.

This clone showed up just a few times. The same CDR3 also results from other DNA sequences found in this sample. V and J are TRBV18 and TRBJ1-6, with D tentatively TRBD1 (5 bases). The germline CDR1 and CDR2 sequences are KGHSH and LQKENI. The CDR3 has 13 amino acids. V gave up 3 bases and J gave up 8 bases, with 8 bases separating them. The CDR3 DNA follows: TGTGCCAGCTCACCTCAGGGTGATTCACCCCTCCACTTT. It yields the protein CASSPQGDSPLHF.

V usage is TRBV7-6 and J usage is TRBJ1-4, with D possibly being TRBD1 (6 bases). Trimming shortened V by 4 bases and J by 6 bases, and 15 bases separated the two germline ends. This CDR3 contains 15 residues. Germline lookup yields CDR1 SGHVS and CDR2 FNYEAQ. CDR3 in amino acids: CASSSGGPPDEKLFF. In DNA form, the CDR3 reads TGTGCCAGCAGCTCCGGGGGGCCTCCGGATGAAAAACTGTTTTTT.

The chain recombines TRBV7-9 with TRBJ1-2, with TRBD1 as a possible D gene (5 bases). Germline lookup yields CDR1 SEHNR and CDR2 FQNEAQ (reference sequence). V was clipped by 5 bases and J by 7 bases, with 11 bases between them. This CDR3 is built from 12 residues. CDR3 nucleotide sequence: TGTGCCAGCAGCCCCAGGGAGTTTGGCTACACCTTC. This sequence encodes CASSPREFGYTF.

Comments on this clone: This specimen includes other DNA sequences encoding the same CDR3. The chain combines TRBV5-4 with TRBJ1-2; D uncertain. The length of the CDR3 is 14 residues. Trimming shortened V by 2 bases and J by 2 bases, and 10 bases separated the two germline ends. Germline-derived CDR1 and CDR2 are SGHNT and YYREEE (reference sequence). DNA of the CDR3: TGTGCCAGCAGCTTAGGGCAGTTAAACTATGGCTACACCTTC. Residues: CASSLGQLNYGYTF.

The chain links TRBV25-1 to TRBJ2-1; D unclear. The CDR3 has 12 residues. Trimming shortened V by 8 bases and J by 6 bases, and 11 bases separated the two germline ends. Looked up from germline, CDR1 is MGHDK and CDR2 is SYGVNS. The CDR3 here is CASGYPSNEQFF. The CDR3, as DNA: TGTGCCAGCGGCTATCCGTCCAATGAGCAGTTCTTC.

The chain links TRBV5-6 to TRBJ1-5; D not resolved. Trimming pared 3 bases from V and 2 bases from J, leaving 12 bases between. Germline CDR1 reads SGHDT; CDR2 reads YYEEEE. This CDR3 has 15 residues. The CDR3 DNA sequence: TGTGCCAGCAGCTATGAGGGCGTGGGCAATCAGCCCCAGCATTTT. It translates to CASSYEGVGNQPQHF.

This chain links TRBV2 with TRBJ2-3; TRBD2 is a possible D gene (6 bases). Germline V gene sequence: CDR1 SNHLY, CDR2 FYNNEI. The CDR3 spans 14 residues. Trimming removed 4 bases from V and 2 bases from J, with 10 bases in between. In DNA, the CDR3 is TGTGCCAGCAGTGCGGGAGTAGTCACAGATACGCAGTATTTT. Translation gives CASSAGVVTDTQYF.

Concerning this clone: The sample carries other DNA sequences with the same CDR3. The chain uses TRBV5-1 and TRBJ2-7; TRBD1 agrees at 11 bases. Germline CDR1 is SGHRS and CDR2 is YFSETQ. V was clipped by 4 bases and J by 5 bases; unmatched bases: 5. The CDR3 has 14 residues. CDR3 DNA sequence: TGCGCCAGCAGCCTGGGACAGGGGGTCGACGAGCAGTACTTC. Translating it yields CASSLGQGVDEQYF.

The gene calls are TRBV9 and TRBJ2-3; perhaps TRBD1 as D (6 bases). Germline values: CDR1 SGDLS, CDR2 YYNGEE. Trimming took 0 bases from V and 3 from J, leaving 14 bases between them. This CDR3 is 16 amino acids long. This CDR3 is CASSVDRVVTTDTQYF. The CDR3 bases are TGTGCCAGCAGCGTAGACAGGGTAGTAACGACAGATACGCAGTATTTT.

This chain uses TRBV5-1 with TRBJ2-1, with 11 bases matching TRBD2. Germline V gene lookup returns CDR1 SGHRS and CDR2 YFSETQ. After removal of 4 bases from V and 6 bases from J, the junction contained 21 bases not matched to a gene. The CDR3 runs to 20 residues. DNA for the CDR3: TGCGCCAGCAGCCCGTGGGGGCTAGCGGGGGGAATCTCCACAACCAATGAGCAGTTCTTC. Its protein product is CASSPWGLAGGISTTNEQFF.

The rearrangement uses TRBV6-6 and TRBJ1-2, with unresolved D. This CDR3 has 14 residues. Trimming took off 2 bases at V and 1 base at J, with 8 bases between the two ends. Germline values: CDR1 MNHNY, CDR2 SVGAGI (reference sequence). CDR3 DNA: TGTGCCAGCAGTTACGGGGTGGGTAACTATGGCTACACCTTC. It is translated as CASSYGVGNYGYTF.

The V call is TRBV30, the J call TRBJ1-2; 12 nucleotides align to TRBD1. CDR3 length: 16 amino acids. CDR1 GTSNPN and CDR2 SVGIG come from the germline V gene (reference sequence). V gave up 1 base and J gave up 6 bases; unmatched junction bases: 9. The CDR3 DNA reads as TGTGCCTGGAGTGATTGGGACAGGGGGCTTTTAGATGGCTACACCTTC. Translated, it gives CAWSDWDRGLLDGYTF. Using reference TRBV30 and TRBJ1-2 for the parts outside the CDR3, the full variable domain is SQTIHQWPATLVQPVGSPLSLECTVEGTSNPNLYWYRQAAGRGLQLLFYSVGIGQISSEVPQNLSASRPQDRQFILSSKKLLLSDSGFYLCAWSDWDRGLLDGYTFGSGTRLTVV.

The V gene is TRBV11-3, the J gene TRBJ1-1; the D gene is possibly TRBD1 (6 bases). The CDR3 is 13 residues long. Between the trimmed V and J ends, which lost 1 base and 5 bases, there was a span of 8 bases. CDR1 SGHNT and CDR2 YENEEA come from the germline V gene. The CDR3 protein is CASSLAGVTEAFF. DNA for the CDR3: TGTGCCAGCAGCTTAGCAGGGGTAACTGAAGCTTTCTTT.

The chain has TRBV2 and TRBJ1-5; the match to TRBD1 covers 10 bases. Trimming removed 6 bases from V and 2 bases from J; junction bases left unmatched: 4. The germline CDR1 and CDR2 sequences are SNHLY and FYNNEI. This CDR3 has 15 residues. The CDR3 loop reads CASRLGTGGNQPQHF. The DNA for the CDR3 is TGTGCCAGCAGGCTTGGGACAGGGGGCAATCAGCCCCAGCATTTT.

This chain connects TRBV6-1 to TRBJ1-5; 7 bases line up with TRBD1. Germline-derived CDR1 and CDR2 are MNHNS and SASEGT. V lost 6 bases, J lost 2 bases, and 7 bases stayed unmatched. This CDR3 is built from 15 residues. CDR3 nucleotide sequence: TGTGCCAGCAGGACCCTAGACAGGGGCAATCAGCCCCAGCATTTT. It codes for CASRTLDRGNQPQHF.

The chain carries TRBV30 and TRBJ2-1, with TRBD2 matching 11 bases. Per germline, CDR1 GTSNPN and CDR2 SVGIG (reference sequence). There are 16 residues in the CDR3. J lost 5 bases, V lost 0 bases, and 6 bases had no gene match. The DNA of the CDR3 is TGTGCCTGGAGTGTATCTAGCGGGGGGACAGACAATGAGCAGTTCTTC. It specifies CAWSVSSGGTDNEQFF.

This chain joins TRBV11-2 and TRBJ2-3; 8 nucleotides agree with TRBD1. V trimming: 1 base; J trimming: 0 bases; junction bases outside the gene matches: 9. This CDR3 has 18 residues. The V gene's germline CDR1 is SGHAT and CDR2 FQNNGV. As DNA, the CDR3 is TGTGCCAGCAGCTTAGTAGACACAGGGGGATCTAGCACAGATACGCAGTATTTT. It codes for CASSLVDTGGSSTDTQYF.

This sequence joins TRBV18 and TRBJ2-7; the D call may be TRBD1 or TRBD2 (5 bases each). CDR1 and CDR2 from the germline V gene are KGHSH and LQKENI. The CDR3 spans 13 residues. Trimming took 0 bases from V and 5 from J, leaving 8 bases between them. This chain's CDR3 is CASSPPMGDEQYF. The CDR3 DNA follows: TGTGCCAGCTCACCACCTATGGGGGACGAGCAGTACTTC. The full variable domain, completed using reference TRBV18 and TRBJ2-7, is NAGVMQNPRHLVRRRGQEARLRCSPMKGHSHVYWYRQLPEEGLKFMVYLQKENIIDESGMPKERFSAEFPKEGPSILRIQQVVRGDSAAYFCASSPPMGDEQYFGPGTRLTVT.

This clone is a singleton in its sample. The chain has TRBV5-1 and TRBJ1-2; tentative D call: TRBD1 (5 bases). The CDR3 has 17 residues. The germline V and J ends were trimmed by 2 bases and 0 bases, with 17 bases remaining between them. Looked up from germline, CDR1 is SGHRS and CDR2 is YFSETQ. CDR3 sequence (DNA): TGCGCCAGCAGCTTTGCCCGCGGACAAGGAGCTAACTATGGCTACACCTTC. Amino acid sequence: CASSFARGQGANYGYTF. The full variable domain, with the rest looked up from reference TRBV5-1 and TRBJ1-2, is KAGVTQTPRYLIKTRGQQVTLSCSPISGHRSVSWYQQTPGQGLQFLFEYFSETQRNKGNFPGRFSGRQFSNSRSEMNVSTLELGDSALYLCASSFARGQGANYGYTFGSGTRLTVV.

This clone was seen once. The V and J genes are TRBV27 and TRBJ1-6; D is ambiguous. CDR3 length: 15 amino acids. V was shortened by 5 bases and J by 14 bases, with 22 bases between the two germline ends. CDR1 is MNHEY, CDR2 SMNVEV, per germline (reference sequence). The DNA for the CDR3 is TGTGCCAGCAGTCAATCGGGTTCGAAATCTTCCACCCTCCACTTT. It is translated as CASSQSGSKSSTLHF.

The V gene is TRBV5-1, the J gene TRBJ2-1, with 13 bases identical to TRBD2. Trimming at V came to 4 bases and at J to 7 bases, leaving 5 bases not matched to a gene. Germline values: CDR1 SGHRS, CDR2 YFSETQ. The CDR3 is 15 residues long. The CDR3 nucleotides are TGCGCCAGCAGCGGGGGACTAGCGGGGTCTAATGAGCAGTTCTTC. This translates into CASSGGLAGSNEQFF. The full variable domain, completed using reference TRBV5-1 and TRBJ2-1, is KAGVTQTPRYLIKTRGQQVTLSCSPISGHRSVSWYQQTPGQGLQFLFEYFSETQRNKGNFPGRFSGRQFSNSRSEMNVSTLELGDSALYLCASSGGLAGSNEQFFGPGTRLTVL.

As regards this clone: The same CDR3 is also encoded by other DNA sequences in this sample. This rearrangement joins TRBV18 to TRBJ2-2; 7 bases are shared with TRBD1. There are 15 residues in the CDR3. Germline CDR1 KGHSH, CDR2 LQKENI. Trimming cost V 3 bases and J 1 base; bases outside gene matches: 2. CDR3 amino acids: CASSPRQGNTGELFF. In nucleotides, the CDR3 is TGTGCCAGCTCACCCCGACAGGGGAACACCGGGGAGCTGTTTTTT.

The chain recombines TRBV10-3 with TRBJ2-3; the match to TRBD2 covers 10 bases. The CDR3 runs to 14 residues. Germline V gene lookup returns CDR1 ENHRY and CDR2 SYGVKD. J lost 7 bases, V lost 5 bases, and 6 bases had no gene match. The CDR3 loop is CAISPTSGANTQYF. The CDR3 bases are TGTGCCATCAGTCCTACTAGCGGGGCGAATACGCAGTATTTT.